A single sample is the source of the 5 T cell receptor beta chains below, sequenced in a study of human T cells and chemical hapten exposure. One entry per CDR3 protein results from TCRdb running MiXCR on the RACE reads. The data show about 400,000 distinct CDR3 sequences, with about 6.3% seen just once and about 5% held by the top ten. This sample's time point: patch test 2, 6 weeks after DPC sensitization. The treatment denotes: therapeutic diphenylcyclopropenone sensitization with weekly scalp DPC. The starting material was whole blood, obtained in connection with sensitization to the hapten diphenylcyclopropenone (DPC). These receptors were collected from a woman aged 18-35 years with alopecia areata. Some clones in this sample may be carry-over from other donors' samples.

This clonotype came up many times. This chain uses TRBV6-2 or TRBV6-3 with TRBJ1-1; 7 bases map to TRBD1. The CDR3 length is 14 residues. Looked up from germline, CDR1 is MNHEY and CDR2 is SVGEGT. After removal of 4 bases from V and 5 bases from J, the junction contained 7 bases not matched to a gene. The CDR3 nucleotides read TGTGCCAGCAGTTTGGACAGGACCTTGACTGAAGCTTTCTTT. Amino acids: CASSLDRTLTEAFF.

This chain uses TRBV6-1 with TRBJ2-7, with no clear D. CDR1 MNHNS and CDR2 SASEGT come from the germline V gene. V lost 3 bases and J lost 3, with 12 bases in between. The CDR3 length is 14 residues. The CDR3 coding sequence is TGTGCCAGCAGTGATTTGGGGTTCAGCTACGAGCAGTACTTC. Residues: CASSDLGFSYEQYF.

The chain couples TRBV19 to TRBJ1-5; maybe TRBD1 (6 bases). V lost 4 bases and J lost 3, with 16 bases in between. The CDR3 loop spans 16 amino acids. Germline V gene lookup returns CDR1 LNHDA and CDR2 SQIVND (reference sequence). CDR3 DNA: TGTGCCAGTAGTAACCCTGACAGGTTCTACAATCAGCCCCAGCATTTT. Residues: CASSNPDRFYNQPQHF.

This clonotype was recorded a few times. This rearrangement joins TRBV28 to TRBJ2-7; D may correspond to TRBD1 or TRBD2 (5 bases each). The germline V gene has CDR1 MDHEN and CDR2 SYDVKM. The CDR3 runs 16 residues. The V end lost 2 bases, the J end lost 2 bases, and 16 bases lay between the germline ends. CDR3 nucleotides: TGTGCCAGCAGTTTACCGACGGGGCACCCTCCCTACGAGCAGTACTTC. This codes for CASSLPTGHPPYEQYF.

This clonotype occurred a few times. V is TRBV9 and J is TRBJ1-2; TRBD1 might be the D (5 bases). Trimming left V 2 bases short and J 1 base short, with 9 bases between. Germline lookup yields CDR1 SGDLS and CDR2 YYNGEE. CDR3 length: 14 amino acids. The CDR3 sequence is CASSVAGGNYGYTF. The CDR3 nucleotides are TGTGCCAGCAGCGTGGCGGGGGGTAACTATGGCTACACCTTC.